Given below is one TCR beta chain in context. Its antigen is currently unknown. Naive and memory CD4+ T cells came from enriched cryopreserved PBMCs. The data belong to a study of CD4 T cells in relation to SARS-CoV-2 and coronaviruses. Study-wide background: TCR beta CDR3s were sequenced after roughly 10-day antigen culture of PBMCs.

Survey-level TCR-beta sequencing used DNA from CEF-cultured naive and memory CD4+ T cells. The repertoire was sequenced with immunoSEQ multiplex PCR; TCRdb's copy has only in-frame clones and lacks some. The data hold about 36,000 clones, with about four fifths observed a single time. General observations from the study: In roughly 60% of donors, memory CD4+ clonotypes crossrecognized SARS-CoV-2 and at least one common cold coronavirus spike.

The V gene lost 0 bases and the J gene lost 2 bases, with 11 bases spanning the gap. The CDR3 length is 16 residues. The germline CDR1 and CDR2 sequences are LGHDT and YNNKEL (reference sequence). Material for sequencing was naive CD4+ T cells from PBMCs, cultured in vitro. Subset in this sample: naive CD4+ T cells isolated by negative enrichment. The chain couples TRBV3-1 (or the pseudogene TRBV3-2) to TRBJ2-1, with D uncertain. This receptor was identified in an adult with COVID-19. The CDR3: CASSQEWQRPYNEQFF. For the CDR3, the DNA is TGTGCCAGCAGCCAAGAGTGGCAGAGACCCTACAATGAGCAGTTCTTC.